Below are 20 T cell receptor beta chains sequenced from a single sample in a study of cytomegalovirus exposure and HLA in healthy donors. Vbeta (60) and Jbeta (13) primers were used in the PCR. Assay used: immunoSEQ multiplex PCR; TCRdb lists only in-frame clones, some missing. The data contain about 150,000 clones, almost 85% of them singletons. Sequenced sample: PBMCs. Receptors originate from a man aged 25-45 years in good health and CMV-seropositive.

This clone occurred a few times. The CDR3 region is CASSAGGGSGNTIYF. The CDR3 nucleotides read TGTGCCAGCAGCGCTGGGGGGGGCTCGGGAAACACCATATATTTT. The chain employs TRBV9 and TRBJ1-3; possible D gene TRBD1, 6 bases. The V end was cut by 3 bases, the J end by 4 bases, with 14 bases between. In germline, CDR1 is SGDLS, CDR2 YYNGEE. The CDR3 is made up of 15 amino acids.

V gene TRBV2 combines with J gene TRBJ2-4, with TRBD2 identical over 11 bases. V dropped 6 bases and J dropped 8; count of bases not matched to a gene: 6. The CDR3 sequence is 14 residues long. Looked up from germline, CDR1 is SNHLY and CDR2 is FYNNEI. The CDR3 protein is CASRVAGGVYIQYF. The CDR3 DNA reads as TGTGCCAGCAGGGTAGCGGGGGGGGTGTACATTCAGTACTTC.

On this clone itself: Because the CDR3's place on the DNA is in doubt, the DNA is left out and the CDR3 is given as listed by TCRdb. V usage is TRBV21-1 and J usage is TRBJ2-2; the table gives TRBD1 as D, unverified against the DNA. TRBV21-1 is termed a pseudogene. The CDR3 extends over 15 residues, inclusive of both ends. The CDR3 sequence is CASSNVGAGTGELFF.

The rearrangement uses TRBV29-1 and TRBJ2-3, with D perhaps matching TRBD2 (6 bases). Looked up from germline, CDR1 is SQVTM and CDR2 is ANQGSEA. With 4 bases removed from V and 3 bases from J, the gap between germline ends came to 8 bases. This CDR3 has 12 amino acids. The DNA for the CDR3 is TGCAGCGTTGCTGGGGGGACAGATACGCAGTATTTT. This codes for CSVAGGTDTQYF.

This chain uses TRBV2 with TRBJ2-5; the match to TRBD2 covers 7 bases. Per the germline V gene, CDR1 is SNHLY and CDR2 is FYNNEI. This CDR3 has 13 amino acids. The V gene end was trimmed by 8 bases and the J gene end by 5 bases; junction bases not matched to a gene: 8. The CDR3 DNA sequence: TGTGCCAGCCCGGGCGGGAGTTGGGAGACCCAGTACTTC. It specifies CASPGGSWETQYF.

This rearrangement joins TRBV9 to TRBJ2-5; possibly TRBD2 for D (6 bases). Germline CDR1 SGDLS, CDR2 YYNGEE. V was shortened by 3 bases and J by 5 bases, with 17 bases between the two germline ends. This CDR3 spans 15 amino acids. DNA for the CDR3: TGTGCCAGCAGCGAAAGCCCTCTAGCGCTGGAGACCCAGTACTTC. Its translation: CASSESPLALETQYF.

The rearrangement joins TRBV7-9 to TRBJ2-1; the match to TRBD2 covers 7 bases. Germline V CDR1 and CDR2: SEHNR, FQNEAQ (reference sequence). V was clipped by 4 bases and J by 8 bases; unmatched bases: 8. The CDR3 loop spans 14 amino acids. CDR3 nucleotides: TGTGCCAGCAGCTACTCTGGGGGAGGGGATGAGCAGTTCTTC. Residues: CASSYSGGGDEQFF.

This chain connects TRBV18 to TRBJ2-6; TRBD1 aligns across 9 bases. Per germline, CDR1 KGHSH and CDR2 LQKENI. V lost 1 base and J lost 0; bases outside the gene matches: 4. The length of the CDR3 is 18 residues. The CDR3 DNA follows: TGTGCCAGCTCACCACTTGGACAGGGGAGCTCTGGGGCCAACGTCCTGACTTTC. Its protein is CASSPLGQGSSGANVLTF.

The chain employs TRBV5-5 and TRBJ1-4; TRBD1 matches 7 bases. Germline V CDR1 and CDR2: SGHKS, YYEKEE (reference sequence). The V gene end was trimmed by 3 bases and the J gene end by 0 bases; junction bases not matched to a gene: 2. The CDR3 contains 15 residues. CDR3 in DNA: TGTGCCAGCAGCTGGCAGGGGGCAACTAATGAAAAACTGTTTTTT. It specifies CASSWQGATNEKLFF.

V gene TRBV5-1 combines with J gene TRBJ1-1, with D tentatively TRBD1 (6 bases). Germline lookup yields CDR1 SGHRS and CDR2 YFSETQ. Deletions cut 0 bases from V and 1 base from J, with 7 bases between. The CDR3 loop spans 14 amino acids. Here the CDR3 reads CASSLAQGNTEAFF. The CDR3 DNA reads TGCGCCAGCAGCTTGGCACAGGGGAACACTGAAGCTTTCTTT.

The CDR3: CASSLEGLAVFTDTQYF. The CDR3 region has the DNA TGTGCCAGCAGCCTCGAGGGACTAGCGGTTTTCACAGATACGCAGTATTTT. The rearrangement uses TRBV5-4 and TRBJ2-3; TRBD2 matches at 11 bases. The V gene end was trimmed by 4 bases and the J gene end by 2 bases; junction bases not matched to a gene: 9. Germline lookup yields CDR1 SGHNT and CDR2 YYREEE (reference sequence). The CDR3 has 17 residues.

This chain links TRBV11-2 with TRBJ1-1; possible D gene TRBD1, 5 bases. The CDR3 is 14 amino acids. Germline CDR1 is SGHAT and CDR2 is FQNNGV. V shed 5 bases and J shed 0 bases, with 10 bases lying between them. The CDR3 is CASSMTVMNTEAFF. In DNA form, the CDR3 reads TGTGCCAGCAGCATGACAGTCATGAACACTGAAGCTTTCTTT.

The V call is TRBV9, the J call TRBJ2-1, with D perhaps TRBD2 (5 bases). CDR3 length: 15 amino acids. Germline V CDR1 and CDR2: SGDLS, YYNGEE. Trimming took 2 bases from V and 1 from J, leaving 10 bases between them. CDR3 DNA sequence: TGTGCCAGCAGCGTCAGCGGATTTTCCTACAATGAGCAGTTCTTC. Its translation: CASSVSGFSYNEQFF.

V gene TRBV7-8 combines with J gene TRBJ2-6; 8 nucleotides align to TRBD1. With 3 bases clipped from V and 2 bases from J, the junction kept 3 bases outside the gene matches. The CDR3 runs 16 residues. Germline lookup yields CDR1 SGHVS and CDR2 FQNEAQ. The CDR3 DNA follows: TGTGCCAGCAGCTTTCAGGGGGCGGCTGGGGCCAACGTCCTGACTTTC. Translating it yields CASSFQGAAGANVLTF.

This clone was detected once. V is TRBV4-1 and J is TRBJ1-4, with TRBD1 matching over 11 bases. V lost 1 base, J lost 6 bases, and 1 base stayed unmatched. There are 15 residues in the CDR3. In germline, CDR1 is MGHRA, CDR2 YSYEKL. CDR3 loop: CASSQGTGGDEKLFF. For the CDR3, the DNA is TGCGCCAGCAGCCAAGGGACAGGGGGCGATGAAAAACTGTTTTTT.

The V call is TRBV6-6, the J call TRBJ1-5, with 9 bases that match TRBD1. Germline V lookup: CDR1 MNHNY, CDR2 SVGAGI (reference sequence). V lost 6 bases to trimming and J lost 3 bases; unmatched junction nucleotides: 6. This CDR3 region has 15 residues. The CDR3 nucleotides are TGTGCCAGCAGAACCGGGGACAGGGACAATCAGCCCCAGCATTTT. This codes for CASRTGDRDNQPQHF.

The CDR3 is CASSIEGHVNTEAFF. CDR3 nucleotides: TGTGCCAGTAGTATAGAGGGACACGTGAACACTGAAGCTTTCTTT. The chain combines TRBV19 with TRBJ1-1; D perhaps matches TRBD1 (6 bases). This CDR3 is 15 amino acids long. Germline assignment: CDR1 LNHDA and CDR2 SQIVND (reference sequence). V was trimmed by 0 bases and J by 0 bases, leaving 8 bases between them.

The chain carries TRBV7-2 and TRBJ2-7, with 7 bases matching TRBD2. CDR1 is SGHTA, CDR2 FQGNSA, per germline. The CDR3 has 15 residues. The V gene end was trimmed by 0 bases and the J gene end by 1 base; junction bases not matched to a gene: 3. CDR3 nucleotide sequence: TGTGCCAGCAGCTTAGCCCTAGCGGTTTCCTACGAGCAGTACTTC. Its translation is CASSLALAVSYEQYF.

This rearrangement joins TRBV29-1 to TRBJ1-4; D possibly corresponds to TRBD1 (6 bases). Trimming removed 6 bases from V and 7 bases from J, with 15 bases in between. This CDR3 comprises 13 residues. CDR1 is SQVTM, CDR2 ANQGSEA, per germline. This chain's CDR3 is CSVSTGLVEKLFF. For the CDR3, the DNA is TGCAGCGTGAGCACAGGGTTGGTTGAAAAACTGTTTTTT.

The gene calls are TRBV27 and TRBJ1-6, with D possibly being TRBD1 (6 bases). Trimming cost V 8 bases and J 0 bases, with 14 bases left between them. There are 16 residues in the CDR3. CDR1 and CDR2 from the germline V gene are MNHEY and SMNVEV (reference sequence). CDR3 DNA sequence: TGTGCCAGCCATACAGGGATGAGCTCCTATAATTCACCCCTCCACTTT. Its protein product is CASHTGMSSYNSPLHF.